The entry that follows covers one T cell receptor beta chain sequence. V was trimmed by 5 bases and J by 5 bases, leaving 18 bases between them. The CDR3 has 16 amino acids. CDR1 and CDR2 from the germline V gene are SGHAT and FQNNGV. TCRdb's table, derived via immunoSEQ multiplex PCR, lists solely in-frame clones and lacks some. The table has 350,000 or so clones, 65% to 85% seen once. This sample is part of a study of blood T cell repertoires in COVID-19. As for the study in general: The cDNA or gDNA used as material had been derived from T cells, B-cell-depleted T cells, or PBMCs.

The sequenced sample was peripheral blood. The chain uses TRBV11-2 and TRBJ1-4; TRBD1 is a possible D gene (5 bases). This sequence was found in a man younger than 45 with active or convalescent COVID-19. DNA of the CDR3: TGTGCCAGCAGCCCCTCCTACGGGGGGGTGAATGAAAAACTGTTTTTT. Translation gives CASSPSYGGVNEKLFF.